What follows is one TCR beta chain and its context. The sample originates from a study of spatial heterogeneity in lung cancer. Time point of the sample: sample taken at primary tumor resection. TCRdb re-derived calls from the 5' RACE reads in MiXCR, one entry per CDR3 protein. The table includes some 44,000 distinct CDR3 sequences, 12% to 15% detected once. The V end was cut by 5 bases, the J end by 2 bases, with 13 bases between. Germline-derived CDR1 and CDR2 are MNHEY and SVGAGI. CDR3 length equals 14 residues. The sample in question was PBMCs, obtained at surgery. The sequence derives from a male donor with early-stage non-small cell lung cancer. The rearrangement links TRBV6-5 to TRBJ2-7; possible D gene TRBD2, 6 bases. The CDR3 is CASSPSGGPYEQYF. In DNA form, the CDR3 reads TGTGCCAGCAGTCCCTCCGGGGGACCCTACGAGCAGTACTTC.